A selection of T cell receptor beta chains follows, all from one sample in a study of control samples from healthy donors and cancer patients. Assay used: immunoSEQ multiplex PCR; TCRdb lists only in-frame clones, some missing. This table has roughly 130,000 clones, approximately 92% appearing once. The source material was blood. These receptors were taken from a man aged 25-45 years in good health. CDR3s include the opening cysteine and the closing phenylalanine or tryptophan.

j_gene | v_gene | CDR3aa
TRBJ1-6 | TRBV6-5 | CASSIDRGQSPLHF
TRBJ2-5 | TRBV10-2 | CASKLAGFQETQYF
TRBJ2-2 | TRBV12-3/TRBV12-4 | CASSPGSGELFF
TRBJ1-2 | TRBV5-1 | CASSLDRVYGYTF
TRBJ1-5 | TRBV21-1 | CASSKAGGSNQPQHF
TRBJ2-1 | TRBV9 | CASSGHGIAGDNEQFF
TRBJ2-5 | TRBV2 | CASSPGLAGAGETQYF
TRBJ2-5 | TRBV19 | CASSLSGRQGTQYF
TRBJ2-3 | TRBV18 | CASSPRDVSFADTQYF
TRBJ1-4 | TRBV7-9 | CASSFGRIGNEKLFF
TRBJ1-2 | TRBV13 | CASSSRQTSNYGYTF
TRBJ1-4 | TRBV19 | CASSIGRTSATNEKLFF
TRBJ1-6 | TRBV5-6 | CASSPTPTAYNSPLHF
TRBJ2-7 | TRBV28 | CASTPVGRLAGITYEQYF
TRBJ2-1 | TRBV12-1 | CASSSGQGRSYNEQFF
TRBJ2-2 | TRBV24-1 | CATSATGELFF